The 27 T cell receptor beta chains presented below share a single source sample, sequenced in a study of CD8 T cells in ankylosing spondylitis. TCRdb called the 5' RACE reads again in MiXCR, with one record for every CDR3 protein. The sample lists 150,000 or so distinct CDR3 sequences, 9.8% occurring once. Sequencing was done on a sample of blood, either unsorted or a sorted T cell fraction (not recorded which). All receptors come from a female donor with ankylosing spondylitis or in good health (not recorded which).

This clonotype was recorded a few times. CDR3 protein: CASSLGADSTRFLGEKLFF. CDR3 DNA sequence: TGTGCCAGCAGCTTAGGTGCCGACAGCACACGCTTCCTCGGCGAAAAACTGTTTTTT. V usage is TRBV7-6 and J usage is TRBJ1-4; D may be TRBD1 (5 bases). Germline V lookup: CDR1 SGHVS, CDR2 FNYEAQ. There are 19 residues in the CDR3. V lost 1 base and J 8 bases, leaving 26 bases between the germline ends.

This clonotype showed up many times. V gene TRBV4-2 combines with J gene TRBJ2-7, with unresolved D. Trimming cost V 7 bases and J 3 bases, with 7 bases left between them. There are 11 residues in the CDR3. Germline CDR1 reads LGHNA; CDR2 reads YNFKEQ. The CDR3 coding sequence is TGTGCCAGCAAAGGGAACTACGAGCAGTACTTC. Its protein product is CASKGNYEQYF.

The rearrangement joins TRBV11-2 to TRBJ2-3; 7 bases map to TRBD2. This CDR3 region has 14 residues. Germline V lookup: CDR1 SGHAT, CDR2 FQNNGV. V was clipped by 3 bases and J by 5 bases; unmatched bases: 5. In DNA, the CDR3 is TGTGCCAGCAGCTTGGGGGAGGGCCGAGATACGCAGTATTTT. It translates to CASSLGEGRDTQYF.

The table lists this clonotype with many counts. The V and J genes are TRBV7-6 and TRBJ2-2; unclear D gene. The length of the CDR3 is 12 residues. Germline assignment: CDR1 SGHVS and CDR2 FNYEAQ. V gave up 5 bases and J gave up 5 bases, with 6 bases separating them. CDR3 sequence (DNA): TGTGCCAGCAGCGTCGCTACCGGGGAGCTGTTTTTT. The encoded protein is CASSVATGELFF.

This clonotype was seen a handful of times. V and J are TRBV27 and TRBJ1-1; a weak D match, TRBD1 (6 bases). The ends were cut back, 0 bases at V and 6 bases at J, with 11 bases in the middle. This CDR3 region has 14 residues. Germline V gene sequence: CDR1 MNHEY, CDR2 SMNVEV (reference sequence). The CDR3 region has the DNA TGTGCCAGCAGTTTATCGAGGGGGGGTGCTGAAGCTTTCTTT. Translated: CASSLSRGGAEAFF.

This clonotype came up many times. The V and J genes are TRBV20-1 and TRBJ2-1; D ambiguous. Trimming removed 5 bases at V and 13 bases at J, with 15 bases between. This CDR3 comprises 11 residues. Germline V CDR1 and CDR2: DFQATT, SNEGSKA (reference sequence). CDR3 DNA: TGCAGTGCTTTAGCTAGGCCCCACCAGTTCTTC. Protein product: CSALARPHQFF.

This clonotype was observed many times. As DNA, the CDR3 is TGCGCCAGCAGCCAAGAGAGGCTTACCTATGAAGCTTTCTTT. It translates to CASSQERLTYEAFF. The V and J genes are TRBV4-3 and TRBJ1-1; D remains unclear. V shed 0 bases and J shed 7 bases, with 12 bases lying between them. Germline V gives CDR1 LGHNA, CDR2 YSLEER. The CDR3 runs to 14 residues.

The chain employs TRBV12-3 or TRBV12-4 and TRBJ2-7, with no clear D. This CDR3 is built from 15 residues. V lost 3 bases to trimming and J lost 2 bases, with 14 bases between them. The CDR3 loop is CASSFSAIRAYEQYF. CDR3 coding DNA: TGTGCCAGCAGTTTTTCCGCAATTAGGGCCTACGAGCAGTACTTC.

This clonotype was detected only a few times. The CDR3 sequence is CASSYLAGRVGEQFF. The DNA of the CDR3 is TGTGCCAGCAGTTACCTCGCCGGGAGGGTTGGGGAGCAGTTCTTC. V and J are TRBV6-2 or TRBV6-3 and TRBJ2-1, with 8 positions matching TRBD2. The V gene's germline CDR1 is MNHEY and CDR2 SVGEGT. The V gene end was trimmed by 2 bases and the J gene end by 10 bases; junction bases not matched to a gene: 10. The CDR3 runs to 15 residues.

The J gene is TRBJ2-7, the V gene TRBV27, with D perhaps being TRBD1 or TRBD2 (5 bases each). Trimming removed 2 bases at V and 3 bases at J, with 11 bases between. The germline V gene encodes CDR1 MNHEY and CDR2 SMNVEV (reference sequence). The CDR3 has 14 residues. The CDR3 loop reads CASSLGGRNYEQYF. CDR3 sequence (DNA): TGTGCCAGCAGTTTAGGGGGAAGGAACTACGAGCAGTACTTC.

CDR3 DNA: TGCAGTGCTACCAGTCGGCAGGGAGTGGATTTCTTT. Its protein is CSATSRQGVDFF. The chain combines TRBV20-1 with TRBJ1-1, with D maybe TRBD1 (5 bases). The CDR3 runs to 12 residues. The V end was cut by 4 bases, the J end by 13 bases, with 19 bases between. Per the germline V gene, CDR1 is DFQATT and CDR2 is SNEGSKA (reference sequence).

This clonotype appeared many times. The genes are TRBV4-3 and TRBJ1-2, with TRBD1 matching 7 bases. Germline V gene data show CDR1 as LGHNA and CDR2 as YSLEER. With V trimmed by 4 bases and J by 8 bases, 13 bases remained unmatched. The CDR3 spans 15 residues. The CDR3 sequence is CASSPTPTTGEGYTF. CDR3 bases: TGCGCCAGCAGCCCAACACCAACTACAGGGGAAGGCTACACCTTC.

This clonotype appeared a single time. Being one base from a much bigger clone, this may be a read error. The rearrangement joins TRBV12-3 or TRBV12-4 to TRBJ1-1; possible D gene TRBD1, 6 bases. This CDR3 comprises 13 residues. DNA of the CDR3: TGTGCCAGCAGTTTAGTCGGACAGACTGAAGCTTTATTT. Translation: CASSLVGQTEALF.

This clonotype was seen ten or more times. The chain joins TRBV7-2 to TRBJ2-7; perhaps TRBD2 as D (5 bases). V lost 5 bases, J lost 3 bases, and 11 bases lay in between. The CDR3 is 13 amino acids. Per the germline V gene, CDR1 is SGHTA and CDR2 is FQGNSA. The CDR3 bases are TGTGCCAGCAGCCCCCCCCGGGACTACGAGCAGTACTTC. Translation: CASSPPRDYEQYF.

V is TRBV9 and J is TRBJ2-1; the D call may be TRBD1 or TRBD2 (5 bases each). Trimming took off 0 bases at V and 8 bases at J, with 12 bases between the two ends. This CDR3 spans 14 amino acids. Per germline, CDR1 SGDLS and CDR2 YYNGEE. The CDR3 region is CASSVGGTLDEQFF. CDR3 bases: TGTGCCAGCAGCGTAGGAGGGACCCTTGATGAGCAGTTCTTC. The full variable domain, its missing parts supplied by reference TRBV9 and TRBJ2-1, is DSGVTQTPKHLITATGQRVTLRCSPRSGDLSVYWYQQSLDQGLQFLIQYYNGEERAKGNILERFSAQQFPDLHSELNLSSLELGDSALYFCASSVGGTLDEQFFGPGTRLTVL.

This clonotype was observed many times. V and J are TRBV7-2 and TRBJ2-2; D gene unclear. The CDR3 has 14 residues. V lost 5 bases, J lost 6 bases, and 13 bases lay in between. CDR1 and CDR2 (germline): SGHTA, FQGNSA. The CDR3 DNA sequence: TGTGCCAGCAGCGCACCGCTAAGGGCCGGGGAGCTGTTTTTT. It translates to CASSAPLRAGELFF.

The table lists this clonotype with many counts. This chain uses TRBV6-5 with TRBJ1-2, with TRBD1 as a possible D gene (5 bases). Deletions cut 2 bases from V and 4 bases from J, with 8 bases between. The CDR3 sequence is 13 residues long. Germline values: CDR1 MNHEY, CDR2 SVGAGI. CDR3 nucleotide sequence: TGTGCCAGCAGTTACGGCGGGGGCTATGGCTACACCTTC. Protein: CASSYGGGYGYTF.

This clonotype occurred a few times. This chain links TRBV24-1 with TRBJ2-1, with 8 bases that match TRBD2. Germline V lookup: CDR1 KGHDR, CDR2 SFDVKD. Unmatched junction bases numbered 15, after V lost 5 bases and J lost 4 bases. This CDR3 comprises 18 residues. CDR3 protein: CATSVSPLTSGVYNEQFF. The CDR3 coding sequence is TGTGCCACCAGTGTCAGCCCCTTAACTAGCGGAGTTTACAATGAGCAGTTCTTC.

This clonotype came up a few times. CDR3 sequence (DNA): TGTGCCAGCAGCGTAACGGAAAACTATGGCTACACCTTC. This translates into CASSVTENYGYTF. The genes are TRBV9 and TRBJ1-2; D gene uncertain. The CDR3 is made up of 13 amino acids. The germline V gene has CDR1 SGDLS and CDR2 YYNGEE. V lost 1 base to trimming and J lost 2 bases, with 6 bases between them.

The DNA for the CDR3 is TGTGCCAGCAGCCCCTACGAGACAGGGGCCGGGGAAAAACTGTTTTTT. The encoded protein is CASSPYETGAGEKLFF. V is TRBV3-1 and J is TRBJ1-4, with 8 bases that match TRBD1. Unmatched junction bases numbered 12, after V lost 4 bases and J lost 8 bases. Germline V CDR1 and CDR2: LGHDT, YNNKEL (reference sequence). This CDR3 contains 16 residues.

In this sample, this clonotype turned up a few times. The junction differs from germline at one of its ends, possibly a read error. This sequence joins TRBV7-2 and TRBJ2-3, with 7 bases fitting TRBD2. This CDR3 region has 12 residues. Germline assignment: CDR1 SGHTA and CDR2 FQGNSA. As DNA, the CDR3 is TGTGCCAGCAGCTCCCCACGCGGGAGTGAGAATTTT. It yields the protein CASSSPRGSENF. The entire variable domain, with the rest obtained from reference TRBV7-2 and TRBJ2-3, is as follows: GAGVSQSPSNKVTEKGKDVELRCDPISGHTALYWYRQSLGQGLEFLIYFQGNSAPDKSGLPSDRFSAERTGGSVSTLTIQRTQQEDSAVYLCASSSPRGSENFGPGTRLTVL.

V usage is TRBV11-2 and J usage is TRBJ2-7; D might be TRBD2 (6 bases). Germline V CDR1 and CDR2: SGHAT, FQNNGV. The CDR3 spans 14 residues. Between the trimmed V and J ends, which lost 3 bases and 2 bases, there was a span of 11 bases. CDR3 loop: CASSFYSGPYEQYF. CDR3 coding DNA: TGTGCCAGCAGCTTCTATAGCGGACCCTACGAGCAGTACTTC.

This clonotype showed up many times. The CDR3 bases are TGCAGCGTACTAGCGGATGCCTACGAGCAGTACTTC. Translation: CSVLADAYEQYF. This rearrangement joins TRBV29-1 to TRBJ2-7; 8 bases are shared with TRBD2. J was trimmed by 2 bases and V by 6 bases; bases with no gene match: 3. The CDR3 is made up of 12 amino acids. Germline lookup yields CDR1 SQVTM and CDR2 ANQGSEA.

In this sample, this clonotype turned up a few times. The chain uses TRBV7-9 and TRBJ2-1; 8 nucleotides line up with TRBD2. Looked up from germline, CDR1 is SEHNR and CDR2 is FQNEAQ (reference sequence). The CDR3 runs 16 residues. V shed 6 bases, J shed 4 bases, and the junction held 11 bases outside the gene matches. DNA of the CDR3: TGTGCCAGCAGTCCGACCGGGACTAGTTCGTACAATGAGCAGTTCTTC. This translates into CASSPTGTSSYNEQFF.

In this sample, this clonotype turned up many times. This chain joins TRBV29-1 and TRBJ1-2; weak D call: TRBD1 (5 bases). Per the germline V gene, CDR1 is SQVTM and CDR2 is ANQGSEA. Trimming stripped 1 base from V and 7 bases from J, with 13 bases between. The CDR3 contains 13 residues. In DNA form, the CDR3 reads TGCAGCGTTGAAGTGGCAGGGCTCCTTGGCTACACCTTC. Translated, it gives CSVEVAGLLGYTF.

This clonotype was observed a few times. The J gene is TRBJ2-1, the V gene TRBV19; 7 bases agree with TRBD2. The V gene's germline CDR1 is LNHDA and CDR2 SQIVND (reference sequence). CDR3 size: 17 residues. V was clipped by 6 bases and J by 4 bases; unmatched bases: 15. CDR3: CASSPSPGRATYNEQFF. In DNA form, the CDR3 reads TGTGCCAGTAGCCCCTCCCCAGGGAGGGCCACTTACAATGAGCAGTTCTTC.

The CDR3 loop is CASSGQGQGEQYF. The CDR3 bases are TGTGCCAGCAGCGGTCAGGGGCAGGGCGAGCAGTACTTC. This sequence joins TRBV7-8 and TRBJ2-7, with D possibly matching TRBD1 (6 bases). The CDR3 covers 13 residues. CDR1 is SGHVS and CDR2 is FQNEAQ in the germline V gene. V lost 5 bases to trimming and J lost 6 bases, with 14 bases between them. Combining the CDR3 with reference TRBV7-8 and TRBJ2-7 gives the whole variable domain GAGVSQSPRYKVAKRGQDVALRCDPISGHVSLFWYQQALGQGPEFLTYFQNEAQLDKSGLPSDRFFAERPEGSVSTLKIQRTQQEDSAVYLCASSGQGQGEQYFGPGTRLTVT.